The T cell receptor (beta chain) described here comes from a study of OX40 agonist ivuxolimab in advanced cancers. Study details: The patients got ivuxolimab, which is an agonistic anti-OX40 (CD134) antibody. Subjects had a mean age of around 60 years, with a range of roughly 20 to 80; more than 70% were male. Study results and caveats: In the 0.1 to 3.0 mg/kg range, CD4+ and CD8+ blood T cells had expanded clonally by week 6.

With respect to this clone: The antigen remains unidentified.

Using immunoSEQ multiplex PCR, the repertoire was profiled, and TCRdb retains in-frame clones only, with some absent. The sample has around 30,000 clones, approximately 89% seen once. CDR3 length: 14 amino acids. V was clipped by 0 bases and J by 5 bases; unmatched bases: 2. Germline V CDR1 and CDR2: MNHEY, SVGAGI. The TCR sequence derives from an adult with an advanced solid tumor such as melanoma, head and neck, liver or kidney cancer. V usage is TRBV6-5 and J usage is TRBJ1-1, with TRBD1 matching 8 bases. The sample was CD4+ or CD8+ T cells sorted from blood, taken in a trial of the OX40 agonist ivuxolimab. CDR3 nucleotide sequence: TGTGCCAGCAGTTACTCATACAGGGGGACTGAAGCTTTCTTT. Protein product: CASSYSYRGTEAFF.